The entry below gives a single T cell receptor (beta chain) sequence along with its context. CDR3 length: 12 residues. Germline lookup yields CDR1 SGHDT and CDR2 YYEEEE. The V and J ends lost 3 bases and 7 bases, in that order; junction bases with no gene match: 3. The source of the sample is a study of OX40 agonist ivuxolimab in advanced cancers. The assay was immunoSEQ multiplex PCR, and TCRdb's table has in-frame clones only and misses some. This table holds some 52,000 clones, approximately 88% found once. Specimen: CD4+ or CD8+ T cells sorted from blood, collected in a trial of the OX40 agonist ivuxolimab. The origin of this receptor is an adult with an advanced solid tumor such as melanoma, head and neck, liver or kidney cancer. V usage is TRBV5-6 and J usage is TRBJ1-2; 7 bases map to TRBD1. CDR3 sequence: CASSSQGFGYTF. CDR3 coding DNA: TGTGCCAGCAGCTCACAGGGGTTTGGCTACACCTTC.